What follows describes a single TCR beta chain. In its sample, this clonotype was seen many times. The antigen it recognizes is unknown. No clone much larger than this one lies a single base away; base qualities are absent. Its CDR3 holds 11 amino acids, cysteine through phenylalanine. Of the read, only the CDR3 DNA is kept; its 33 bases are in frame from base 1. V and J lose 3 bases and 6 bases, and a span of 6 bases separates them. This record comes from a study of spatial heterogeneity in lung cancer (dated by TCRdb to about 2019). About the investigation overall: More beta-chain than alpha-chain transcripts were consistently detected, likely reflecting higher beta-chain transcript abundance. TCR repertoire features were related to nonsynonymous mutation counts determined by whole-exome sequencing of tumor tissue. The study quantitatively compared TCR alpha and beta repertoires across multiple tumor regions, matched nontumor lung and blood in non-small cell lung cancer. In the raw uncorrected reads, each unique combination of TCR and UMI appeared on average more than ten times. Both alpha and beta chains were TCR-sequenced in approximately 200 tumor regions, 64 matched nontumor lung samples and roughly 50 PBMC samples obtained at surgery. General study outcomes and caveats: Ubiquitous expanded tumor TCRs were detected in blood more often at tumor resection than at routine follow-up. Additional single-cell paired TCR alpha and beta sequencing was considered necessary to confirm, at a functional level, the hypothesis that regional TCRs recognize regional mutations.

Per the publication, the time point label means: sample taken at primary tumor resection. Donors were around 71 patients with early-stage, untreated non-small cell lung cancer from the lung TRACERx cohort. Whole RNA extracted from tumor and nontumor lung tissue, or from cryopreserved PBMC samples, was used for TCR sequencing without cell sorting. A patient was chosen for TCR sequencing only when enough RNA was available from at least two tumor regions. Library generation was performed with 5' RACE. Sequenced using a NextSeq 500. The TCR library protocol attached a unique molecular identifier to each TCR cDNA molecule to allow correction of PCR and sequencing errors. The authors' analysis ran thus. TCR identification, UMI-based error correction and CDR3 extraction were performed with Decombinator tools. Expanded TCRs were defined as those above a frequency of 2 per 1,000, corresponding to the top 1% of the tumor frequency distribution. Each repertoire was subsampled 100 times to 5,000 TCRs, after which Renyi diversity was computed with the R vegan package. CDR3 similarity networks were constructed using string-kernel similarity of amino acid triplets, with links drawn between CDR3s whose pairwise similarity was above 0.82. In TCRdb, the public reads were trimmed at Q25 with fastp and aligned with MiXCR, with productive beta chains retained. Identical CDR3 proteins give one entry, which carries the most common genes and DNA. TCRdb assigned the V and J calls; the authors' analysis was not used. The sample includes 45,000 to 55,000 distinct CDR3 sequences, with roughly 5% observed a single time. The ten largest account for around 10% of the sample.

The sequences come from PBMCs, collected at surgery. This sequence uses TRBV23-1 and TRBJ2-7, with the D assignment possibly TRBD1 or TRBD2, given 5 matching bases for each. TRBV23-1 is an ORF, with its function uncertain. The source of this sequence is a male donor with early-stage non-small cell lung cancer. The DNA reads as follows: TGCGCCAGCAGTCAGGGGGTCGAGCAGTACTTC. This yields the protein CASSQGVEQYF.